The 28 T cell receptor beta chains below come from one sample, sequenced in a study of cytomegalovirus exposure and HLA in healthy donors. The primer mix had 60 Vbeta and 13 Jbeta primers. Measured with immunoSEQ multiplex PCR; TCRdb has only the in-frame clones, and not every one. The sample has about 120,000 clones, roughly 76% seen once. Sequenced material: PBMCs. The receptors stem from a woman aged 45-65 years in good health and CMV-seronegative.

This clone was observed a handful of times. This chain connects TRBV7-8 to TRBJ2-2; no reliable D call. Per the germline V gene, CDR1 is SGHVS and CDR2 is FQNEAQ. There are 14 residues in the CDR3. V was cut by 3 bases and J by 7 bases, with 12 bases left in between. The CDR3 nucleotides read TGTGCCAGCAGCTTGTACGGCCTAGGCGGGGAGCTGTTTTTT. This translates into CASSLYGLGGELFF.

The chain combines TRBV7-9 with TRBJ2-5; tentatively, D is TRBD1 (5 bases). This CDR3 comprises 15 residues. The ends were cut back, 5 bases at V and 5 bases at J, with 18 bases in the middle. CDR1 and CDR2 from the germline V gene are SEHNR and FQNEAQ (reference sequence). CDR3 in amino acids: CASSDQSGISETQYF. DNA of the CDR3: TGTGCCAGCAGCGATCAATCAGGGATCTCGGAGACCCAGTACTTC.

This clone was detected only once. This rearrangement joins TRBV18 to TRBJ1-1, with D unclear. Germline V gene lookup returns CDR1 KGHSH and CDR2 LQKENI. The germline V and J ends were trimmed by 2 bases and 3 bases, with 7 bases remaining between them. The CDR3 contains 13 residues. The CDR3: CASSPVPYTEAFF. CDR3 bases: TGTGCCAGCTCACCAGTCCCCTACACTGAAGCTTTCTTT.

V usage is TRBV5-1 and J usage is TRBJ2-1; D perhaps matches TRBD1 (6 bases). The germline gives CDR1 SGHRS, CDR2 YFSETQ. This CDR3 has 16 amino acids. V was pared by 0 bases and J by 0 bases, with 10 bases between. The CDR3 loop is CASSLVGTNSYNEQFF. Written as DNA, the CDR3 is TGCGCCAGCAGCTTGGTGGGGACAAACTCCTACAATGAGCAGTTCTTC.

The rearrangement links TRBV2 to TRBJ2-1; 9 bases align to TRBD2. V dropped 4 bases and J dropped 5; count of bases not matched to a gene: 0. The CDR3 spans 13 residues. Germline loops: CDR1 SNHLY, CDR2 FYNNEI. The CDR3 nucleotides are TGTGCCAGCAGTGGACTAGCGGACAATGAGCAGTTCTTC. This gives the protein CASSGLADNEQFF.

The chain uses TRBV13 and TRBJ2-1; 11 bases match TRBD1. V shed 4 bases, J shed 8 bases, and the junction held 13 bases outside the gene matches. This CDR3 spans 17 amino acids. Germline values: CDR1 PRHDT, CDR2 FYEKMQ (reference sequence). As DNA, the CDR3 is TGTGCCAGCAGCTCAGCCCCTCCGGGACAGGGGGATCATGAGCAGTTCTTC. It yields the protein CASSSAPPGQGDHEQFF.

The chain uses TRBV30 and TRBJ2-7, with a tentative D call TRBD2 (6 bases). V lost 3 bases and J 3 bases, leaving 12 bases between the germline ends. The CDR3 extends over 13 amino acids. CDR1 is GTSNPN and CDR2 is SVGIG in the germline V gene (reference sequence). The CDR3 here is CAWSHAGYYEQYF. CDR3 in DNA: TGTGCCTGGAGCCATGCGGGGTACTACGAGCAGTACTTC.

V usage is TRBV4-1 and J usage is TRBJ1-5, with 9 positions matching TRBD1. This CDR3 has 14 residues. V trimming: 4 bases; J trimming: 3 bases; junction bases outside the gene matches: 1. Per germline, CDR1 MGHRA and CDR2 YSYEKL. CDR3 sequence reads: CASSRTGDNQPQHF. CDR3 coding DNA: TGCGCCAGCAGCCGGACAGGGGACAATCAGCCCCAGCATTTT.

The chain carries TRBV7-2 and TRBJ1-3, with 9 bases fitting TRBD1. There are 16 residues in the CDR3. Germline V CDR1 and CDR2: SGHTA, FQGNSA. V was clipped by 5 bases and J by 2 bases; unmatched bases: 7. DNA for the CDR3: TGTGCCAGCAGCCCCCTCGACAGGGGGGCTGGAAACACCATATATTTT. It translates to CASSPLDRGAGNTIYF.

CDR3 protein: CATRLGQGTGELFF. CDR3 coding DNA: TGTGCCACTAGACTAGGGCAGGGCACCGGGGAGCTGTTTTTT. The chain joins TRBV6-1 to TRBJ2-2, with a weak D call TRBD2 (6 bases). Per germline, CDR1 MNHNS and CDR2 SASEGT. CDR3 length: 14 amino acids. V was pared by 10 bases and J by 4 bases, with 16 bases between.

This clone has just a few counts. The V gene is TRBV19, the J gene TRBJ1-2; 8 bases agree with TRBD1. Per the germline V gene, CDR1 is LNHDA and CDR2 is SQIVND (reference sequence). The trim removed 9 bases at V and 4 bases at J, leaving 10 bases unmatched. The CDR3 loop spans 14 amino acids. The CDR3 nucleotides are TGTGCCAGCTCGATTCAGGGGGCTGGCTATGGCTACACCTTC. It translates to CASSIQGAGYGYTF.

This rearrangement joins TRBV19 to TRBJ2-1; 11 bases map to TRBD2. This CDR3 is 15 amino acids long. V shed 0 bases, J shed 9 bases, and the junction held 4 bases outside the gene matches. Germline CDR1 reads LNHDA; CDR2 reads SQIVND (reference sequence). The DNA of the CDR3 is TGTGCCAGTAGTATAGATCTAGCGGGAGGAGTTGAGCAGTTCTTC. This codes for CASSIDLAGGVEQFF.

This clone was seen more than once but under ten times. J is TRBJ1-1 and V is TRBV28; D is ambiguous. V was pared by 2 bases and J by 2 bases, with 12 bases between. Per the germline V gene, CDR1 is MDHEN and CDR2 is SYDVKM. CDR3 size: 15 residues. The CDR3 coding sequence is TGTGCCAGCAGTTTAGGCGGACGGACTAACACTGAAGCTTTCTTT. This translates into CASSLGGRTNTEAFF.

The V gene is TRBV28, the J gene TRBJ2-5; D may be TRBD1 (6 bases). The ends were cut back, 6 bases at V and 5 bases at J, with 19 bases in the middle. There are 15 residues in the CDR3. Per germline, CDR1 MDHEN and CDR2 SYDVKM. In nucleotides, the CDR3 is TGTGCCAGCAGCCCGTTGTTGGGGGCCGGGGAGACCCAGTACTTC. Its protein product is CASSPLLGAGETQYF.

This clone was detected a few times. The chain couples TRBV7-6 to TRBJ1-6; 9 positions agree with TRBD1. Germline V gene data show CDR1 as SGHVS and CDR2 as FNYEAQ. Trimming at V came to 1 base and at J to 13 bases, leaving 14 bases not matched to a gene. This CDR3 is built from 17 residues. The CDR3 region has the DNA TGTGCCAGCAGCTTAGGGGCTCGGACAGGGGACTTTATCCCCCTCCACTTT. It specifies CASSLGARTGDFIPLHF.

This clone appeared a few times. This chain uses TRBV6-5 with TRBJ1-2, with TRBD1 matching 7 bases. This CDR3 contains 14 residues. V gave up 2 bases and J gave up 8 bases; unmatched junction bases: 8. The germline V gene encodes CDR1 MNHEY and CDR2 SVGAGI. The CDR3 reads CASSYGPGGDGYTF. CDR3 DNA sequence: TGTGCCAGCAGTTACGGCCCAGGGGGAGACGGCTACACCTTC.

Worth noting for this clone: The same CDR3 also results from other DNA sequences found in this sample. J is TRBJ2-5 and V is TRBV6-5; D is unresolved. Trimming pared 0 bases from V and 1 base from J, leaving 6 bases between. There are 14 residues in the CDR3. Germline lookup yields CDR1 MNHEY and CDR2 SVGAGI. For the CDR3, the DNA is TGTGCCAGCAGTTACTCTACGGGCCAAGAGACCCAGTACTTC. Translating gives CASSYSTGQETQYF.

The genes are TRBV15 and TRBJ1-4; no clear D. Trimming stripped 0 bases from V and 1 base from J, with 21 bases between. The germline V gene encodes CDR1 LNHNV and CDR2 YYDKDF (reference sequence). The CDR3 is 20 residues long. The CDR3 DNA reads as TGTGCCACCAGCAGAGATATTACCGACCAGGTGTGGTTAACTAATGAAAAACTGTTTTTT. Encoded protein: CATSRDITDQVWLTNEKLFF.

The gene calls are TRBV10-3 and TRBJ2-7; 14 nucleotides align to TRBD2. CDR1 is ENHRY and CDR2 is SYGVKD in the germline V gene. The ends lost 7 bases at V and 1 base at J; junction bases unmatched: 6. The CDR3 length is 16 residues. The CDR3 loop is CAITDGTSGRSYEQYF. The CDR3 DNA sequence: TGTGCCATCACCGATGGGACTAGCGGGAGATCCTACGAGCAGTACTTC.

This clone was recorded a few times. The J gene is TRBJ2-1, the V gene TRBV5-1; 11 bases map to TRBD2. The CDR3 consists of 16 residues. The V segment lost 4 bases and the J segment 1 base; nucleotides outside the gene matches: 4. Germline assignment: CDR1 SGHRS and CDR2 YFSETQ. The CDR3 nucleotides are TGCGCCAGCAGCCCACTAGCGGGAGCGTCCTACAATGAGCAGTTCTTC. Its translation: CASSPLAGASYNEQFF.

The genes are TRBV7-7 and TRBJ2-2; possible D gene TRBD2, 6 bases. Germline V gene sequence: CDR1 SSHAT, CDR2 FNYEAQ (reference sequence). CDR3 length equals 14 residues. Trimming shortened V by 3 bases and J by 2 bases, and 7 bases separated the two germline ends. The CDR3 DNA reads as TGTGCCAGCAGCTTGGGACTCAACACCGGGGAGCTGTTTTTT. It codes for CASSLGLNTGELFF.

Notes on this clone: One end of the junction fails to match germline, which may point to a read error. The rearrangement links TRBV7-9 to TRBJ1-2; the D is unclear. CDR1 is SEHNR and CDR2 is FQNEAQ in the germline V gene (reference sequence). The CDR3 length is 12 residues. CDR3 residues: CSSSLGQYGYTF. The CDR3 DNA reads TGTTCCAGCAGCTTAGGGCAGTATGGCTACACCTTC.

The rearrangement links TRBV7-2 to TRBJ2-7; the D gene is possibly TRBD2 (6 bases). Germline V gene sequence: CDR1 SGHTA, CDR2 FQGNSA. The CDR3 has 13 residues. V was trimmed by 3 bases and J by 7 bases, leaving 13 bases between them. Here the CDR3 reads CASSFGARGEQYF. In DNA form, the CDR3 reads TGTGCCAGCAGCTTTGGGGCACGGGGGGAGCAGTACTTC.

The CDR3 reads CASSVTEREGEQFF. The CDR3 DNA reads TGTGCCAGCAGCGTAACCGAGCGGGAGGGTGAGCAGTTCTTC. J is TRBJ2-1 and V is TRBV9; 10 bases agree with TRBD2. The V and J ends lost 1 base and 9 bases, in that order; junction bases with no gene match: 4. Germline V gene lookup returns CDR1 SGDLS and CDR2 YYNGEE. CDR3 length equals 14 residues.

The chain is built from TRBV30 and TRBJ1-6; D possibly corresponds to TRBD1 (6 bases). V was clipped by 0 bases and J by 6 bases, with 12 bases between them. In germline, CDR1 is GTSNPN, CDR2 SVGIG (reference sequence). The CDR3 is 15 residues long. This CDR3 is CAWSVDSVSNSPLHF. The CDR3 coding sequence is TGTGCCTGGAGTGTGGACAGCGTTTCTAATTCACCCCTCCACTTT.

The CDR3 nucleotides are TGCGCCAGCAGCCGCCTAACAGGGTGGGATGAGCAGTTCTTC. It yields the protein CASSRLTGWDEQFF. The V and J genes are TRBV4-3 and TRBJ2-1; tentatively, D is TRBD1 (6 bases). The germline gives CDR1 LGHNA, CDR2 YSLEER. V lost 4 bases and J lost 8, with 15 bases in between. The CDR3 runs 14 residues.

V gene TRBV6-4 combines with J gene TRBJ2-6; D gene uncertain. With 6 bases removed from V and 0 bases from J, the gap between germline ends came to 9 bases. Germline V gene sequence: CDR1 MRHNA, CDR2 SNTAGT. The CDR3 totals 15 residues. For the CDR3, the DNA is TGTGCCAGCAGCGCGGTCTACTCTGGGGCCAACGTCCTGACTTTC. It specifies CASSAVYSGANVLTF.

V gene TRBV28 combines with J gene TRBJ2-3; D might be TRBD2 (5 bases). The V and J ends lost 10 bases and 6 bases respectively, with 5 bases between them. The CDR3 runs 9 residues. The germline V gene encodes CDR1 MDHEN and CDR2 SYDVKM. CDR3 sequence reads: CATGDTQYF. The CDR3 DNA is TGTGCCACGGGGGATACGCAGTATTTT.